The TCR beta chain described here comes from a study of control samples from healthy donors and cancer patients. CDR3 length: 15 residues. Germline V gives CDR1 KGHSH, CDR2 LQKENI. Trimming removed 4 bases from V and 8 bases from J; junction bases left unmatched: 11. This table comes from immunoSEQ multiplex PCR, and its TCRdb copy is limited to in-frame clones, with some not included. The sample has 120,000 to 150,000 clones, approximately 91% seen once; the top ten hold about 3.2%. Sequenced input: blood. The rearrangement uses TRBV18 and TRBJ2-1, with 7 bases that match TRBD1. The receptor's source is a man aged 30-40 years in good health. The CDR3 here is CASSLTGVVWDEQFF. The CDR3 nucleotides read TGTGCCAGCTCACTCACAGGGGTCGTTTGGGATGAGCAGTTCTTC.